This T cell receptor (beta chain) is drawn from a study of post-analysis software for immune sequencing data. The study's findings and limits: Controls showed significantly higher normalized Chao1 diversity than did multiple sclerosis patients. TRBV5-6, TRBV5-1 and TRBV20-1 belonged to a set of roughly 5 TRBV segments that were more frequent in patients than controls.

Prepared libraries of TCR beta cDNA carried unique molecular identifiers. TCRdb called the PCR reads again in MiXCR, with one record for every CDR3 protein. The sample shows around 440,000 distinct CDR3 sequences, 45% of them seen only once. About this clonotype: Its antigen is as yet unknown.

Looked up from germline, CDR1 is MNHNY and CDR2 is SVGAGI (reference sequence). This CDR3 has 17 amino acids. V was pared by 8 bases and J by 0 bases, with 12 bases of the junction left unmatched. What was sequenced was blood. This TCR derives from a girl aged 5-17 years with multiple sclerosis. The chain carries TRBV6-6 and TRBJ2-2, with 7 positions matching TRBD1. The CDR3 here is CASAPGTAFANTGELFF. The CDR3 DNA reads TGTGCCAGCGCGCCAGGGACAGCGTTCGCGAACACCGGGGAGCTGTTTTTT.